This TCR beta chain was documented in a study of blood T cell repertoires in COVID-19. The wider study: From T cells, B-cell-depleted T cells, or PBMCs came the material, which was cDNA or gDNA.

In its sample, this clone was seen a few times. Profiling relied on immunoSEQ multiplex PCR, and the TCRdb table lists in-frame clones only, not all of them. The data hold some 180,000 clones, with about four fifths observed a single time. Sequencing was performed on peripheral blood. The clonotype originates from a woman aged 60-70 years with COVID-19, enrolled during active disease.

Here the CDR3 reads CASSSRLAGGPGEQYF. CDR3 nucleotide sequence: TGTGCCAGCAGTTCAAGGCTAGCGGGAGGGCCCGGGGAGCAGTACTTC. The chain links TRBV6-2 or TRBV6-3 to TRBJ2-7; 12 bases map to TRBD2. The CDR3 contains 16 residues. The trim removed 4 bases at V and 7 bases at J, leaving 11 bases unmatched. Per the germline V gene, CDR1 is MNHEY and CDR2 is SVGEGT.